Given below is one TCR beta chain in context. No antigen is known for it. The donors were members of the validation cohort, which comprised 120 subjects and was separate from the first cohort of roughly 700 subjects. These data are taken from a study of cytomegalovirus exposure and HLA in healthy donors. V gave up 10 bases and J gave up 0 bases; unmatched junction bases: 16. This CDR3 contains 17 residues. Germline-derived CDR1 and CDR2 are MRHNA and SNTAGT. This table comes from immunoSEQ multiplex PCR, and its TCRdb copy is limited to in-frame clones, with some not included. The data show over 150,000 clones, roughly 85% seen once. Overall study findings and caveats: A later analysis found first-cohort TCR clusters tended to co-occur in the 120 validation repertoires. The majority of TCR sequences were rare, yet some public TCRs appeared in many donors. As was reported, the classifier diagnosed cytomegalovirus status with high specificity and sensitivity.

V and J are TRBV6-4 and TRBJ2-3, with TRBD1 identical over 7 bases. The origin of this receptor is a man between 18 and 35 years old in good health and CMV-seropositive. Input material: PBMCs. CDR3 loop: CATYPPRQGLSTDTQYF. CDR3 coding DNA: TGTGCCACCTACCCCCCCCGACAGGGCCTTAGCACAGATACGCAGTATTTT.